This T cell receptor beta chain emerged from a study of follicular helper T cells after annual influenza vaccination. General study findings and limits: Each annual vaccination recalled recurring oligoclonal ICOS+CD38+ cTfh clonotypes. ICOS+CD38+ cTfh clonality change tracked circulating plasmablast frequency change.

Time point: 2013-2014 season, 7 days after vaccination. Of note for this clone: The antigen remains undetermined.

The CDR3 has 13 residues. The V and J ends lost 7 bases and 11 bases respectively, with 20 bases between them. Germline V gene sequence: CDR1 SNHLY, CDR2 FYNNEI. The table came from immunoSEQ multiplex PCR; TCRdb's copy has only in-frame clones and leaves some out. This table has about 5,100 clones, 89% appearing once. The sample consisted of CXCR5+ CD38- circulating T follicular helper cells from blood, taken 7 days after influenza vaccination. Subset noted: circulating Tfh, non-naive CD4+CXCR5+PD-1+ (ICOS+CD38+ or ICOS-CD38-). The sequence derives from an adult who received the influenza vaccine. The chain uses TRBV2 and TRBJ1-1; D uncertain. DNA of the CDR3: TGTGCCAGCAATGACCCGCGGGGTTTCAAGGCTTTCTTT. Its protein is CASNDPRGFKAFF.